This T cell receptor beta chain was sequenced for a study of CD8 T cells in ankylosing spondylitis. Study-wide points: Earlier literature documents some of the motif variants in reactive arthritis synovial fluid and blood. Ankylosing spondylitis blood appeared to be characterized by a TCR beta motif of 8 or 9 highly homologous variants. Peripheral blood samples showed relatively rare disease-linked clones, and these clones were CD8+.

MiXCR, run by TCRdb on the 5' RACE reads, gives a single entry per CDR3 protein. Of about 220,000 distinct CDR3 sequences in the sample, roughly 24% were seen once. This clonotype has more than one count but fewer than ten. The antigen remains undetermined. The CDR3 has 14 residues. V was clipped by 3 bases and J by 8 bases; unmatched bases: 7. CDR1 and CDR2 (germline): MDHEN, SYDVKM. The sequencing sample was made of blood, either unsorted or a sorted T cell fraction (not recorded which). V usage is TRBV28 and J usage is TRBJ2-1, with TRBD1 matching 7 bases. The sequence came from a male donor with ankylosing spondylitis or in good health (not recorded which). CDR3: CASSFGGQRHEQFF. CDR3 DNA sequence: TGTGCCAGCAGTTTTGGGGGACAGAGGCATGAGCAGTTCTTC.